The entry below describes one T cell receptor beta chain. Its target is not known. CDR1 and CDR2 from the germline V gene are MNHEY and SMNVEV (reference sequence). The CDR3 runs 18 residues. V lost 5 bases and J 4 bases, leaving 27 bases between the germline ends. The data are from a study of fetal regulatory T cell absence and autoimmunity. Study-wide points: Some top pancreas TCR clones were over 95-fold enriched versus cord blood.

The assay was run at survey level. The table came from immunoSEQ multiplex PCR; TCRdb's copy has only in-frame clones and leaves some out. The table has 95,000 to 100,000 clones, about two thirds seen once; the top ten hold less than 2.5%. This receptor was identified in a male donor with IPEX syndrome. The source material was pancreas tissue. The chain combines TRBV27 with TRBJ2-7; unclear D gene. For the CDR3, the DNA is TGTGCCAGCAGTCCCCAATCCGGGCCCCTCGCGGCCTTTTACGAGCAGTACTTC. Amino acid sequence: CASSPQSGPLAAFYEQYF.